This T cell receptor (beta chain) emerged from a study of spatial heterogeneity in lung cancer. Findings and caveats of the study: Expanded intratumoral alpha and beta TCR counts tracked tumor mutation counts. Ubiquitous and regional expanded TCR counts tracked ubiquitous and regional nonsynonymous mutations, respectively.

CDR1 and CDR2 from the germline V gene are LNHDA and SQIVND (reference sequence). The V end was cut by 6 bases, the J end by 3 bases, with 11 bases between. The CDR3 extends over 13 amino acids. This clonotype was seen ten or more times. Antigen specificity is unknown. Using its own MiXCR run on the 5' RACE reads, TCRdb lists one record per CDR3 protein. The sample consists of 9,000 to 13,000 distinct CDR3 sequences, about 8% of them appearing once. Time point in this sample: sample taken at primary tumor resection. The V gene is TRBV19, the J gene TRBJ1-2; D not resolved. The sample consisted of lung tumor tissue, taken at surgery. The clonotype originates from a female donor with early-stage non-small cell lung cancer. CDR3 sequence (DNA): TGTGCCAGTAGGAGTACAACTGACTATGGCTACACCTTC. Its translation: CASRSTTDYGYTF.